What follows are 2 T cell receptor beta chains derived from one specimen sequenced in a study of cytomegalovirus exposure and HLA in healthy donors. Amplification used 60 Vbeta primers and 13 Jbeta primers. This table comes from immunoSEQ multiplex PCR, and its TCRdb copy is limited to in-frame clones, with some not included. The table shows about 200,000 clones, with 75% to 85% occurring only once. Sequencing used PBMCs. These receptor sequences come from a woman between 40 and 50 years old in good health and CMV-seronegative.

CDR3 amino acids: CASSDPGQSLEKLFF. CDR3 DNA: TGTGCCAGCAGTGATCCGGGACAATCTCTGGAAAAACTGTTTTTT. V and J are TRBV2 and TRBJ1-4; weak D call: TRBD1 (6 bases). Germline lookup yields CDR1 SNHLY and CDR2 FYNNEI. Trimming took off 3 bases at V and 8 bases at J, with 16 bases between the two ends. The CDR3 spans 15 residues. Variable domain in full (rest from reference TRBV2 and TRBJ1-4): EPEVTQTPSHQVTQMGQEVILRCVPISNHLYFYWYRQILGQKVEFLVSFYNNEISEKSEIFDDQFSVERPDGSNFTLKIRSTKLEDSAMYFCASSDPGQSLEKLFFGSGTQLSVL.

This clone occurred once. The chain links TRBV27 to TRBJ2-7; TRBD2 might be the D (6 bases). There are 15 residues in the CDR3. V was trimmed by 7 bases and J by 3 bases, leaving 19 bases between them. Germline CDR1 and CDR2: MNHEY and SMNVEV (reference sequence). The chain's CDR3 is CASTRAGSRVYEQYF. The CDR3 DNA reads TGTGCCAGCACCCGGGCGGGGTCAAGGGTCTACGAGCAGTACTTC.